This T cell receptor beta chain was identified in a study of technical replicates of blood from several donors. Germline lookup yields CDR1 SGHTA and CDR2 FQGNSA. V was cut by 4 bases and J by 3 bases, with 16 bases left in between. The CDR3 has 15 residues. Assay: immunoSEQ multiplex PCR; the TCRdb copy retains only in-frame clones and omits some. The sample yields 60,000 to 70,000 clones, roughly 98% seen once. The clonotype was recovered from a human donor in good health. Specimen: T cells isolated from PBMCs. The V call is TRBV7-2, the J call TRBJ2-7, with D perhaps matching TRBD1 (6 bases). The chain's CDR3 is CASSYLDRFIYEQYF. The CDR3 DNA follows: TGTGCCAGCAGCTACTTAGACAGGTTCATCTACGAGCAGTACTTC.